These T cell receptor beta chains were read from a single sample in a study of blood T cell repertoires in COVID-19. The repertoire was sequenced with immunoSEQ multiplex PCR; TCRdb's copy has only in-frame clones and lacks some. In the table there are approximately 160,000 clones, about 85% of which are singletons. Sequencing was performed on peripheral blood. These receptors came from a man aged 70 or older who had recovered from COVID-19. Each CDR3 is given without its conserved first and last residue. Each record gives: V gene, CDR3 protein.

V gene: TRBV10-3; CDR3 protein: AISAQGRSGNTIY
V gene: TRBV19; CDR3 protein: ASNNGQGHSGYT
V gene: TRBV19; CDR3 protein: ASSTRPAPYGYT
V gene: TRBV5-1; CDR3 protein: ASSLDTGKNIQY
V gene: TRBV2; CDR3 protein: ASSRGSGANVLT
V gene: TRBV5-1; CDR3 protein: ASSRQGSSYNEQF
V gene: TRBV19; CDR3 protein: ASSHVGTGGRKLF
V gene: TRBV28; CDR3 protein: ASSLSASGATYEQY
V gene: TRBV19; CDR3 protein: ASKLAGGNTGELF
V gene: TRBV6-2/TRBV6-3; CDR3 protein: ASSYPGQGAMLAANSPLH
V gene: TRBV11-3; CDR3 protein: ASSFGLAEDNEQF
V gene: TRBV21-1; CDR3 protein: ASSKKGTSGSDSEVTDTQY
V gene: TRBV4-1; CDR3 protein: ASNHGTGNTEAF
V gene: TRBV7-8; CDR3 protein: ASSFGQGVGYEQY